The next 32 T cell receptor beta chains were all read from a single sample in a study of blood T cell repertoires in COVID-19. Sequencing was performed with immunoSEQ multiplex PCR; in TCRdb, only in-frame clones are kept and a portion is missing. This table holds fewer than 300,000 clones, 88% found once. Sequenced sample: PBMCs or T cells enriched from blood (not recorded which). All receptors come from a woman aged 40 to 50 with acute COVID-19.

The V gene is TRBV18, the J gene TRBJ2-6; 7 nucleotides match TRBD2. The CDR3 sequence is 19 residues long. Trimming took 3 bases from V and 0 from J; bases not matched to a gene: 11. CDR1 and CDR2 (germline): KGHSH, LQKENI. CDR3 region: CASSPNRGEGPSGANVLTF. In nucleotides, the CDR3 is TGTGCCAGCTCACCCAACCGGGGGGAGGGCCCCTCTGGGGCCAACGTCCTGACTTTC.

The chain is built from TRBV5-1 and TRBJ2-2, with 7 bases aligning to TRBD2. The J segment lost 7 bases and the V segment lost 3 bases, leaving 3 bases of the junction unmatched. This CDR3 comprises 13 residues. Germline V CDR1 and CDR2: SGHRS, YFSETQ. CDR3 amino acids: CASSSSGGGELFF. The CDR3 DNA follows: TGCGCCAGCAGCTCATCGGGAGGCGGGGAGCTGTTTTTT.

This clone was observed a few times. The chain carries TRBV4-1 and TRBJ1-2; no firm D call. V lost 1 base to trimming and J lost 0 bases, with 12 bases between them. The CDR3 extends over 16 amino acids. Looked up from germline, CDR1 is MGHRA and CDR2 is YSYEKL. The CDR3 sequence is CASSQGRQVPNYGYTF. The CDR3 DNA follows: TGCGCCAGCAGCCAAGGAAGGCAGGTTCCTAACTATGGCTACACCTTC.

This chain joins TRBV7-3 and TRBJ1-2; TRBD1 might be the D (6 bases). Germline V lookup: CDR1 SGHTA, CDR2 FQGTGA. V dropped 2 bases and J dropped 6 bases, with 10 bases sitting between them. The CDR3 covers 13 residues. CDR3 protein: CASSLPGGDGYTF. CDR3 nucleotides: TGTGCCAGCAGCTTACCGGGGGGCGATGGCTACACCTTC.

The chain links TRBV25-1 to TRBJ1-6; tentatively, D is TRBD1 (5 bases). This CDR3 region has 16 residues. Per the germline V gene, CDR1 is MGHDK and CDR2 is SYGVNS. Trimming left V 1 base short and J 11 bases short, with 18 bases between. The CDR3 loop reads CASSESRAGPRTPLHF. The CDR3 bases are TGTGCCAGCAGTGAATCCCGAGCGGGGCCGCGGACACCCCTCCACTTT.

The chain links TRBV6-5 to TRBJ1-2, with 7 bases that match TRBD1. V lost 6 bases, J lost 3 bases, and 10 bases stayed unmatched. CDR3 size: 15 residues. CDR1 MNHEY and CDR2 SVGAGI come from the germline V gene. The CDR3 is CASRREGAGYYGYTF. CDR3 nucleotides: TGTGCCAGCAGAAGAGAGGGGGCGGGGTACTATGGCTACACCTTC.

The CDR3 nucleotides read TGTGCCAGCAGCTTACAAGCTGACTCCTATGGCTACACCTTC. Amino acid sequence: CASSLQADSYGYTF. The genes are TRBV7-9 and TRBJ1-2; no firm D call. CDR1 SEHNR and CDR2 FQNEAQ come from the germline V gene (reference sequence). With 2 bases removed from V and 4 bases from J, the gap between germline ends came to 11 bases. CDR3 length equals 14 residues.

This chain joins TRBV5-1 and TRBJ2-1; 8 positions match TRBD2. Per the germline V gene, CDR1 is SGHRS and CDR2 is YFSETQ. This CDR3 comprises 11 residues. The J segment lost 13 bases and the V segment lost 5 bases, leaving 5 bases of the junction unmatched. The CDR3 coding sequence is TGCGCCAGCAGGGACCGGGAGGGCCAGTTCTTC. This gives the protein CASRDREGQFF.

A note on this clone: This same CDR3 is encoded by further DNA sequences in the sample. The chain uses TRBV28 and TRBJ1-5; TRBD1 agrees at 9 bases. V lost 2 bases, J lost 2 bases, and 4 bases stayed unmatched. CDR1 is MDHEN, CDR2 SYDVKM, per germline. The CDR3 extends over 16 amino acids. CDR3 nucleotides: TGTGCCAGCAGTTTAGGGGGACAGGGAGGCAATCAGCCCCAGCATTTT. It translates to CASSLGGQGGNQPQHF.

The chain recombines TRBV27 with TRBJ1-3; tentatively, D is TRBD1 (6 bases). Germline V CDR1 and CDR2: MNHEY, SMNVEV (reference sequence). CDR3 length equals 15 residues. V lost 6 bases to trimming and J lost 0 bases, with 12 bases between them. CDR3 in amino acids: CASSLNRDSGNTIYF. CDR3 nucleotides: TGTGCCAGCAGCCTCAACAGGGACTCTGGAAACACCATATATTTT.

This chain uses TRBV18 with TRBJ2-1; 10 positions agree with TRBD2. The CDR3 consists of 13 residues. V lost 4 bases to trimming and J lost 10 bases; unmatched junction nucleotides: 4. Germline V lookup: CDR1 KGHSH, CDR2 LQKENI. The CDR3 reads CASSQREGGEQFF. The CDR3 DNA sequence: TGTGCCAGCTCACAGCGGGAGGGCGGGGAGCAGTTCTTC.

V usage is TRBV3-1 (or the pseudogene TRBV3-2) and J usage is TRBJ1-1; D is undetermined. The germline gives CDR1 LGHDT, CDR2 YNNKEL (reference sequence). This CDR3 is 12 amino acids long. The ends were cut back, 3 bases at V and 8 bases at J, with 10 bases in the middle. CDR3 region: CASSQLDEEAFF. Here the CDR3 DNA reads TGTGCCAGCAGCCAGCTCGATGAGGAAGCTTTCTTT.

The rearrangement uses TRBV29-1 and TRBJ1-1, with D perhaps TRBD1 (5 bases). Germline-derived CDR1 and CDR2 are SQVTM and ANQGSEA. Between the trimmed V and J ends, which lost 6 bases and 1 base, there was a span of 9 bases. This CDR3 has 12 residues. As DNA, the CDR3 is TGCAGCGTCGGGGGATCGAACACTGAAGCTTTCTTT. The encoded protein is CSVGGSNTEAFF.

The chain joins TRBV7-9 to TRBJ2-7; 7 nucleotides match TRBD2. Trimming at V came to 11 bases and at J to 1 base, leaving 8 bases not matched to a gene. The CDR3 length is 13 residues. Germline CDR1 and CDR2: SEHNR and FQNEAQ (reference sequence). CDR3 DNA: TGTGCCCCGAGACGGGGAGGGTCCTACGAGCAGTACGTC. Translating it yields CAPRRGGSYEQYV.

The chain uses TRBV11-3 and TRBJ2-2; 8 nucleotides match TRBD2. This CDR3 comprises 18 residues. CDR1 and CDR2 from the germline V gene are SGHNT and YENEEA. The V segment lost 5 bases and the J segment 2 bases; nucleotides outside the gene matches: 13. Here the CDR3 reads CASSTPFALAGNTGELFF. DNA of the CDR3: TGTGCCAGCAGCACCCCATTTGCTCTAGCGGGCAACACCGGGGAGCTGTTTTTT.

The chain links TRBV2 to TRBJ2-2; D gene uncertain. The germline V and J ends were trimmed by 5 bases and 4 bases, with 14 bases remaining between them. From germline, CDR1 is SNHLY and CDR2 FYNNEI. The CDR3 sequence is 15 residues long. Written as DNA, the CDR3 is TGTGCCAGCAGTCAGGCAGCCTCCCTCACCGGGGAGCTGTTTTTT. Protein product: CASSQAASLTGELFF.

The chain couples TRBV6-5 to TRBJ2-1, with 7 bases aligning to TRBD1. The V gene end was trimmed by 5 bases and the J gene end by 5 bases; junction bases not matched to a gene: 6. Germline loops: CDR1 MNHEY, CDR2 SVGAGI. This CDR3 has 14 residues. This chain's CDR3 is CASSRGDSNNEQFF. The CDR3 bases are TGTGCCAGCAGTCGAGGGGACAGCAACAATGAGCAGTTCTTC.

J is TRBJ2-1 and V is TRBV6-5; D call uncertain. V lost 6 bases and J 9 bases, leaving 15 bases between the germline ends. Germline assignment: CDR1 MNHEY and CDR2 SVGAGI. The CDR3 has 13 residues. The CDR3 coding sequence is TGTGCCAGCAGCCAGTCAAGAAGAGGTGAGCAGTTCTTC. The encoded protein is CASSQSRRGEQFF.

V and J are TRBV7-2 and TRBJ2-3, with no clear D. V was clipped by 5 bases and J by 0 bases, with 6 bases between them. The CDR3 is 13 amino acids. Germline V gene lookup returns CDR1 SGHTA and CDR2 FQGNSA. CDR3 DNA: TGTGCCAGCAGCGCACAAAGCACAGATACGCAGTATTTT. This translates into CASSAQSTDTQYF.

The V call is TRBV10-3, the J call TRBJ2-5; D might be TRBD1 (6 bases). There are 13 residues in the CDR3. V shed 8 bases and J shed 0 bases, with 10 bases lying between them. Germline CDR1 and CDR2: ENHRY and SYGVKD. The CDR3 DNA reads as TGTGCCATCGCAGGGGCGTACCAAGAGACCCAGTACTTC. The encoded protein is CAIAGAYQETQYF.

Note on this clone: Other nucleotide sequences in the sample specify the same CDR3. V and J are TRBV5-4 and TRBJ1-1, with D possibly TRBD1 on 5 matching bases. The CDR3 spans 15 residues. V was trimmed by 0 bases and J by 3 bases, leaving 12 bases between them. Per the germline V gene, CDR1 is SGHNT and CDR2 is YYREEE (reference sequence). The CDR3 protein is CASSLGGGGYTEAFF. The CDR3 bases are TGTGCCAGCAGCTTGGGGGGGGGAGGATACACTGAAGCTTTCTTT.

The CDR3 DNA reads TGTGCCAGTAATGACAGGGGGAATCAGCCCCAGCATTTT. Translating gives CASNDRGNQPQHF. V and J are TRBV19 and TRBJ1-5; 9 bases agree with TRBD1. Trimming at V came to 7 bases and at J to 4 bases, leaving 2 bases not matched to a gene. The germline V gene encodes CDR1 LNHDA and CDR2 SQIVND (reference sequence). The CDR3 contains 13 residues.

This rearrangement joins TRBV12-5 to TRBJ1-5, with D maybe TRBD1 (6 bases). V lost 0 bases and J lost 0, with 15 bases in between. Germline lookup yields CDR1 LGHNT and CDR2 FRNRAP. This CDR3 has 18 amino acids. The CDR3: CASGLVGQARGSNQPQHF. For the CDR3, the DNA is TGTGCTAGTGGTTTGGTCGGGCAGGCCAGGGGTAGCAATCAGCCCCAGCATTTT.

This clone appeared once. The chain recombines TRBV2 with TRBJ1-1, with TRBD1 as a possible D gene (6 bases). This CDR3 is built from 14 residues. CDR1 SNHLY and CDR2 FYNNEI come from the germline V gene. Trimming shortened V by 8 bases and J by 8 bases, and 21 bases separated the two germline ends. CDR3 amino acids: CASRADLGTREAFF. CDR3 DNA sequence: TGTGCCAGCCGCGCCGATTTAGGGACAAGAGAAGCTTTCTTT.

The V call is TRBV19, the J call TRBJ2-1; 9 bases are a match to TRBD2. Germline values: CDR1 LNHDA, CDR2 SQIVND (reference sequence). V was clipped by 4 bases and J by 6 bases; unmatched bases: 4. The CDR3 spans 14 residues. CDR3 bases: TGTGCCAGTAGTACGGGACTAGCCCCCAATGAGCAGTTCTTC. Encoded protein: CASSTGLAPNEQFF.

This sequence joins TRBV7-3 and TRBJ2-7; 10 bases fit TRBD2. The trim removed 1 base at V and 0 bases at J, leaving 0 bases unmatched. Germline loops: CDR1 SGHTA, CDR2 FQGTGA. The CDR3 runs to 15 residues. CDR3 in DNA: TGTGCCAGCAGCTTAATAGCGGGAGGCTCCTACGAGCAGTACTTC. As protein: CASSLIAGGSYEQYF. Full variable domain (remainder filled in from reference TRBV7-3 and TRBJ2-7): GAGVSQTPSNKVTEKGKYVELRCDPISGHTALYWYRQSLGQGPEFLIYFQGTGAADDSGLPNDRFFAVRPEGSVSTLKIQRTERGDSAVYLCASSLIAGGSYEQYFGPGTRLTVT.

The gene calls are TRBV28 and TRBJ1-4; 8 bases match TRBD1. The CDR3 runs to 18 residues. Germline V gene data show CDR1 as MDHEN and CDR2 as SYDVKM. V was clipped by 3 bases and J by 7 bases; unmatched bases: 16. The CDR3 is CASSFQVWTGKFGEKLFF. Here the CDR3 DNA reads TGTGCCAGCAGTTTTCAGGTTTGGACAGGGAAGTTTGGTGAAAAACTGTTTTTT.

This chain's CDR3 is CASSPLPGTGVYGYTF. Here the CDR3 DNA reads TGTGCCAGCAGCCCACTTCCCGGGACAGGGGTCTATGGCTACACCTTC. J is TRBJ1-2 and V is TRBV27; TRBD1 aligns across 10 bases. V gave up 6 bases and J gave up 4 bases; unmatched junction bases: 11. The V gene's germline CDR1 is MNHEY and CDR2 SMNVEV (reference sequence). There are 16 residues in the CDR3.

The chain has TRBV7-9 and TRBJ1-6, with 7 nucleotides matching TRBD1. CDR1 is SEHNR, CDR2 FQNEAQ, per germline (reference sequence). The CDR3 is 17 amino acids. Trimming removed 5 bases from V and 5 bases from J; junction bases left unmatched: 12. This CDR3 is CASSPPGQLVDNSPLHF. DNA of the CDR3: TGTGCCAGCAGCCCCCCGGGACAGCTTGTCGATAATTCACCCCTCCACTTT.

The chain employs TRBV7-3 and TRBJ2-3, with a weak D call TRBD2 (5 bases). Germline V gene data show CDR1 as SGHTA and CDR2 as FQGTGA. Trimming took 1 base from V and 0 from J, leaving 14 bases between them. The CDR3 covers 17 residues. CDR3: CASSLSGYGASTDTQYF. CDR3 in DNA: TGTGCCAGCAGCTTAAGCGGGTACGGTGCTAGCACAGATACGCAGTATTTT.

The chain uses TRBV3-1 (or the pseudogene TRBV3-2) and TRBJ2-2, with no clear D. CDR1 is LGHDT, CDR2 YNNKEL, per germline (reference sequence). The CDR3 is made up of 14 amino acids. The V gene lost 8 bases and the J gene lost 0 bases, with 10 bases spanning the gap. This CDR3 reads CASLGRPNTGELFF. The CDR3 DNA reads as TGTGCCAGCCTAGGAAGACCGAACACCGGGGAGCTGTTTTTT.

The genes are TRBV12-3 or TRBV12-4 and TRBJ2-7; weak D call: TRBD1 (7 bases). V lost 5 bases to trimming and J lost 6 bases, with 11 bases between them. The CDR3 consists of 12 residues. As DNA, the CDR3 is TGTGCCAGCAGTAACAGGGGAGGCGAGCAGTACGTC. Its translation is CASSNRGGEQYV.